This T cell receptor (beta chain) was sequenced during a study of Ad26.COV2.S vaccination and SARS-CoV-2 variants. Study details: Donor was one of the participants in the Ad26.COV2.S arm of the COV1001 trial.

Points from the study as a whole: People who got the vaccine or the placebo had similar non-spike TCR breadth. Total T cell responses, in the TCR breadth and depth analyses, may have been underestimated.

Treatment denoted: roughly 20 received Ad26.COV2.S at low or high dose, single or two shots; about 5 received placebo; per-sample allocation not given. Samples analyzed were those drawn on day 63 after the first vaccine or placebo injection. Worth noting for this clone: Its antigen is unknown.

The method was immunoSEQ multiplex PCR; TCRdb's version includes in-frame clones alone and lacks a portion of them. The profile shows roughly 320,000 clones, 70% to 90% of them singletons. The receptor comes from a person aged 18-60 years who received the Ad26.COV2.S COVID-19 vaccine or a placebo. Here the sequenced sample was peripheral blood, taken in a trial of Ad26.COV2.S vaccine versus placebo.

The CDR3 protein is CASSFQLAGAKRTAYNEQFF. For the CDR3, the DNA is TGTGCCAGCAGTTTCCAACTAGCGGGGGCCAAAAGGACCGCCTACAATGAGCAGTTCTTC. This chain joins TRBV6-2 or TRBV6-3 and TRBJ2-1, with TRBD2 matching over 11 bases. CDR3 size: 20 residues. J lost 2 bases, V lost 4 bases, and 16 bases had no gene match. Germline values: CDR1 MNHEY, CDR2 SVGEGT.